This T cell receptor (beta chain) was found in a study of read filtering for tumor transcriptome and immune sequencing (TCRdb year 2020). About the full investigation: The cohort was composed of about 18 male and 14 to 15 female patients, with a mean age of roughly 70 years and an age range of roughly 40 to 85. After DNase treatment, whole-transcriptome libraries were prepared with the TruSeq RNA Access Library Prep Kit. TCR repertoires obtained by targeted immune repertoire sequencing and by bulk whole-transcriptome sequencing performed on the same bone marrow samples were compared. Per sample, about 3.5 to 10.27 million TCR-region mapped reads were obtained with IR-seq, compared with only roughly 80 to 1273 with RNA-seq. By revised international staging, roughly 8 patients were R-ISS I, under 20 were R-ISS II and more than five were R-ISS III. One main goal was a read-filtering strategy for immune repertoire data, in particular deciding whether clonotypes backed by only one read should be removed.

TCR libraries were constructed from 350 to 400 ng RNA using the Immunoverse kit, and molecular barcoded adaptors covering alpha/delta and beta/gamma chains were employed. The same RNA used for transcriptome sequencing was used for TCR library preparation. TCR libraries were sequenced on an Illumina HiSeq 4000 with 2 x 150 cycles. For the original study's pipeline: With MiXCR, TCR reads were aligned to human V, D, J and C references and assembled into CDR3 clonotypes, with quality filtering and error correction included. Clonotype counts and gene usage diversity were analyzed with the tcR package in R. For inspection of raw mapping reads, RNA-seq reads were mapped by STAR aligner version 2.5.3a onto GRCh37 of the human genome. To test how sequencing depth affected the clonotypes detected, IR-seq fastq files were randomly downsampled with Seqtk 1.3. The raw public reads went through TCRdb reprocessing: fastp at Q25, MiXCR clone calling, in-frame beta chains kept. Entries are consolidated by CDR3 protein sequence, retaining the most common genes and DNA. The V and J calls and clone size are TCRdb's, not the authors'. The sample includes some 130,000 distinct CDR3 sequences, with roughly 13% observed a single time. More than 9.5% of the sample belongs to the ten largest clones.

Each patient had bone marrow sampled at the time of active disease. Ficoll-Hypaque density gradient centrifugation was used to isolate the bone marrow mononuclear cells. Myeloma plasma cells were removed and CD138-negative cells were obtained by negative selection following labeling with CD138 magnetic microbeads on a MACS separator. The purity of the isolated cells was checked by flow cytometry with CD138 antibodies on an Attune NxT. TRIzol reagent was used to extract total RNA, which was then quantified with a NanoDrop spectrophotometer. Paired RNA-seq and IR-seq were performed on each patient's CD138-negative bone marrow sample. This clonotype was counted between two and nine times. Its binding antigen is unknown. It has no much larger one-base neighbor in the sample; base qualities were not kept. The germline ends are 16 bases apart after V is trimmed by 0 bases and J by 9 bases. CDR3 length: 14 amino acids, cysteine to phenylalanine. Only CDR3 DNA remains: 42 bases, in frame from the first base. Looking up the germline V gene yields CDR1 SGDLS and CDR2 YYNGEE.

Paper-wide results and their limitations: Removing single-read clonotypes increased the correlation between IR-seq and RNA-seq shared clonotype proportions. The sorted CD138-negative fraction was composed of a mixed bone marrow immune population rather than of purified T cells. Compared with RNA-seq, IR-seq captured clonotypes at much greater depth and more reliably, and a smaller IR-seq throughput was enough to identify most of the shared clonotypes. In IR-seq, single-read clonotypes were 80% to 90% of clonotypes but around 3.2% of total reads; in RNA-seq they were about 68% of clonotypes and 35% to 45% of reads.

The receptor chain draws on TRBV9 and TRBJ2-7; a tentative D match to TRBD2 spans 5 bases. The specimen sequenced was a population of CD138-negative cells sorted from bone marrow. This specimen's cell subset or site label, per the study, means: bone marrow mononuclear cells depleted of CD138+ plasma/myeloma cells by negative magnetic selection. This TCR was sampled from a donor aged 40 or older with multiple myeloma. The CDR3 amino acid sequence is: CASSVVPDGEGQYF. The sequenced DNA: TGTGCCAGCAGCGTAGTCCCGGACGGCGAGGGGCAGTACTTC.